This TCR beta chain originates from a study of T cells in Graves' hyperthyroidism and ophthalmopathy. Researchers took RNA transcripts and amplified the TCR beta CDR3 regions from them. A first-round RT-PCR of the TCR CDR3 used the HTBI primer set. TCRdb re-derived calls from the multiplex PCR reads in MiXCR, one entry per CDR3 protein. Here the sample spans roughly 500,000 distinct CDR3 sequences, 35% to 50% being singletons. Looked up from germline, CDR1 is DFQATT and CDR2 is SNEGSKA (reference sequence). Trimming at V came to 0 bases and at J to 0 bases, leaving 8 bases not matched to a gene. The CDR3 is 19 amino acids.

This rearrangement joins TRBV20-1 to TRBJ2-7, with 16 bases lining up with TRBD2. Sequencing was done on a sample of peripheral blood or thyroid tissue (not recorded which). The sequence was collected from an adult woman with Graves' disease, either hyperthyroidism or ophthalmopathy (not recorded which). The CDR3 DNA is TGCAGTGCTAGAGACCCCGGGACTAGCGGGAGGGGGGCCTCCTACGAGCAGTACTTC. As protein: CSARDPGTSGRGASYEQYF.